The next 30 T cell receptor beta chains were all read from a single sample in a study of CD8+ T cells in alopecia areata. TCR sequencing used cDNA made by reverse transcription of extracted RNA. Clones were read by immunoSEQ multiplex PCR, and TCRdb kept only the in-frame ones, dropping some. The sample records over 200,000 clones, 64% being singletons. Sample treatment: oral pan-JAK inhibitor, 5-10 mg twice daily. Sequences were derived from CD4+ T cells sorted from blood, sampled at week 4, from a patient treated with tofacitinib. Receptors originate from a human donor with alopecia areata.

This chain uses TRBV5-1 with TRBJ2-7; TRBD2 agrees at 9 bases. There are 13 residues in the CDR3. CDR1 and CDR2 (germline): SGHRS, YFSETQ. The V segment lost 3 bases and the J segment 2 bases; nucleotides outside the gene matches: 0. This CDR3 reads CASSSSGAYEQYF. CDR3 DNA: TGCGCCAGCAGCTCTAGCGGGGCCTACGAGCAGTACTTC.

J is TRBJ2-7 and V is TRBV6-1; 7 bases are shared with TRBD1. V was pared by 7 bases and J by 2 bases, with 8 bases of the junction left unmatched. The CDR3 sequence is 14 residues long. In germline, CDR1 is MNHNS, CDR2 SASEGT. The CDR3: CASTFDRDPYEQYF. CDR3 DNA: TGTGCCAGCACCTTCGACAGGGACCCCTACGAGCAGTACTTC.

The CDR3 DNA follows: TGTGCCAGCAGGGACCCGACAGGGGTTGGCTACACCTTC. This encodes CASRDPTGVGYTF. The rearrangement joins TRBV6-1 to TRBJ1-2, with 8 bases that match TRBD1. Trimming removed 6 bases from V and 7 bases from J; junction bases left unmatched: 7. Germline CDR1 is MNHNS and CDR2 is SASEGT. The CDR3 loop spans 13 amino acids.

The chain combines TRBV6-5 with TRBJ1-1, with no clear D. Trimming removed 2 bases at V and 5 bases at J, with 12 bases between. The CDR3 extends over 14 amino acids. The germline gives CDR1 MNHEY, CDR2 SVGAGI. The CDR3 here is CASSYEQSGTEAFF. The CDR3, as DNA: TGTGCCAGCAGTTACGAGCAATCTGGGACTGAAGCTTTCTTT.

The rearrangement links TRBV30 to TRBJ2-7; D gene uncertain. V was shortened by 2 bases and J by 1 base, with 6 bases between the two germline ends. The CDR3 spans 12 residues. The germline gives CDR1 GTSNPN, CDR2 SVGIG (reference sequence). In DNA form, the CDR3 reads TGTGCCTGGAGTCAAAGTTCCTACGAGCAGTACTTC. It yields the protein CAWSQSSYEQYF.

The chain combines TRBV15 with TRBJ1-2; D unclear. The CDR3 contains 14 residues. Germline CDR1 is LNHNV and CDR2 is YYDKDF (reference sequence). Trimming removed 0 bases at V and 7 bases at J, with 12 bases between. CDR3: CATSRDRDFGGYTF. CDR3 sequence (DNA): TGTGCCACCAGCAGAGATAGGGATTTTGGTGGCTACACCTTC.

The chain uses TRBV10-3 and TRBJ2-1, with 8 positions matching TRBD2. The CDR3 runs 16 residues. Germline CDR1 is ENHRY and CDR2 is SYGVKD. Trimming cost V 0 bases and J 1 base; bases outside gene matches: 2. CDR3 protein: CAISESSGGSYNEQFF. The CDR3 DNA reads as TGTGCCATCAGTGAGTCCAGCGGGGGTTCCTACAATGAGCAGTTCTTC.

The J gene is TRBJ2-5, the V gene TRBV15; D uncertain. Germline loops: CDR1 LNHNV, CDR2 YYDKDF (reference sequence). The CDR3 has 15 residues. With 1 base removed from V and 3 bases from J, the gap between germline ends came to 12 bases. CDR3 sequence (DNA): TGTGCCACCAGCAGAGCGCCGACTTCAGAAGAGACCCAGTACTTC. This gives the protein CATSRAPTSEETQYF.

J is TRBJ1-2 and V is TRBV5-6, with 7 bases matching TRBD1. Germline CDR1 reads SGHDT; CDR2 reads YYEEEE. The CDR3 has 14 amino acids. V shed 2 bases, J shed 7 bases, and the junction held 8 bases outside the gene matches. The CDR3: CASSFRQGIFGYTF. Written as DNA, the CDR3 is TGTGCCAGCAGCTTTCGACAGGGTATCTTTGGCTACACCTTC. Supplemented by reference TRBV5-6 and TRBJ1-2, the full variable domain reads DAGVTQSPTHLIKTRGQQVTLRCSPKSGHDTVSWYQQALGQGPQFIFQYYEEEERQRGNFPDRFSGHQFPNYSSELNVNALLLGDSALYLCASSFRQGIFGYTFGSGTRLTVV.

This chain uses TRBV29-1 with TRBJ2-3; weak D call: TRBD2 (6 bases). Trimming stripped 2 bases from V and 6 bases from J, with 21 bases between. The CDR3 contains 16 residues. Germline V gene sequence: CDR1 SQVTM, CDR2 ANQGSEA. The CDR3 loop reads CSVEPRERVPRDTQYF. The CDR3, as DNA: TGCAGCGTTGAACCTAGGGAGCGGGTCCCGAGGGATACGCAGTATTTT.

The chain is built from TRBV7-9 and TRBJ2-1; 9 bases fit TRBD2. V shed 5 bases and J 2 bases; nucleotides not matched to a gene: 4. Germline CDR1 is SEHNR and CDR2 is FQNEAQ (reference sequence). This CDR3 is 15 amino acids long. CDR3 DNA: TGTGCCAGCAGCCCGGGACTAGCCACCTACAATGAGCAGTTCTTC. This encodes CASSPGLATYNEQFF. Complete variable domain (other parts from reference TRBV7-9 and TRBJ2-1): DTGVSQNPRHKITKRGQNVTFRCDPISEHNRLYWYRQTLGQGPEFLTYFQNEAQLEKSRLLSDRFSAERPKGSFSTLEIQRTEQGDSAMYLCASSPGLATYNEQFFGPGTRLTVL.

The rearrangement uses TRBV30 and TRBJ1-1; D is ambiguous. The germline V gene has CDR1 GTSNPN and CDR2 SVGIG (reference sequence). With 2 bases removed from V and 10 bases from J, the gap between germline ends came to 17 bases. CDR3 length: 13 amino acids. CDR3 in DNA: TGTGCCTGGAGTTCTCCGGTGCGGGGAGGAGCTTTCTTT. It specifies CAWSSPVRGGAFF.

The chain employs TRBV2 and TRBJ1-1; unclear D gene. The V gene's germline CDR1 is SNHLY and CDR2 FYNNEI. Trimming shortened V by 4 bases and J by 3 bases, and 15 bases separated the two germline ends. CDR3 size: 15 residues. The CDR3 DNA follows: TGTGCCAGCAGTGCCTTTTCGGCAGCGGACACTGAAGCTTTCTTT. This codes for CASSAFSAADTEAFF.

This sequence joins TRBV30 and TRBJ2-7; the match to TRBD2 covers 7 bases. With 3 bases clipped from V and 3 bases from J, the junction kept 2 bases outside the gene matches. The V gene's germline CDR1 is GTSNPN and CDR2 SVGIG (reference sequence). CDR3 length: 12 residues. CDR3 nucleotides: TGTGCCTGGAGGGGGGGGTACTACGAGCAGTACTTC. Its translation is CAWRGGYYEQYF.

The DNA for the CDR3 is TGCGCCAGCAGTCTTCGACAGGGCGGTACCTTC. Amino acids: CASSLRQGGTF. V and J are TRBV23-1 and TRBJ1-2; TRBD1 agrees at 7 bases. TRBV23-1 is reported as an ORF; its role is uncertain. V gave up 4 bases and J gave up 14 bases; unmatched junction bases: 7. CDR3 length: 11 residues.

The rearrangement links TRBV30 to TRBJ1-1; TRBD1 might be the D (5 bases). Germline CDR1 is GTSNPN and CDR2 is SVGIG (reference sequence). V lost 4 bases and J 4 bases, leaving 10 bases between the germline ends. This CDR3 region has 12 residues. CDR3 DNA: TGTGCCTGGATGGGGGATCGCACTGAAGCTTTCTTT. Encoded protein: CAWMGDRTEAFF.

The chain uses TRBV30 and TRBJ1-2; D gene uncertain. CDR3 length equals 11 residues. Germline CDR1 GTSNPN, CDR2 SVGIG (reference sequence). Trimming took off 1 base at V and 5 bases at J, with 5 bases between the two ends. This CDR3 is CAWSELYGYTF. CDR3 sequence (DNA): TGTGCCTGGAGTGAACTTTATGGCTACACCTTC.

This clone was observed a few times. The DNA for the CDR3 is TGCAGCGTTGTTGCTAGCTCCGCCGGGGAGCTGTTTTTT. It is translated as CSVVASSAGELFF. This sequence joins TRBV29-1 and TRBJ2-2; D is possibly TRBD2 (5 bases). The germline gives CDR1 SQVTM, CDR2 ANQGSEA. Deletions cut 4 bases from V and 6 bases from J, with 12 bases between. The CDR3 spans 13 residues.

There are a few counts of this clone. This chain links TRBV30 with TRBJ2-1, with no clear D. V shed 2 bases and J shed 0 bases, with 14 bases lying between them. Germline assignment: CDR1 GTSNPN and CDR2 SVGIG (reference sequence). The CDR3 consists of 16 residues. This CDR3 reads CAWSYLGTSSYNEQFF. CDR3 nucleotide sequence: TGTGCCTGGAGTTATCTGGGCACGAGCTCCTACAATGAGCAGTTCTTC.

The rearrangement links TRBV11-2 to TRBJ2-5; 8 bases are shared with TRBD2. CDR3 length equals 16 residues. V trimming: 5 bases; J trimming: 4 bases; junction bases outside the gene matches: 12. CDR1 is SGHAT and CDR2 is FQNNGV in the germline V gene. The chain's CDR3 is CASSPAAGTSRETQYF. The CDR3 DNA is TGTGCCAGCAGCCCAGCGGCCGGGACTAGTAGAGAGACCCAGTACTTC. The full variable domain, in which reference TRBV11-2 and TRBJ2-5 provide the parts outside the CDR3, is EAGVAQSPRYKIIEKRQSVAFWCNPISGHATLYWYQQILGQGPKLLIQFQNNGVVDDSQLPKDRFSAERLKGVDSTLKIQPAKLEDSAVYLCASSPAAGTSRETQYFGPGTRLLVL.

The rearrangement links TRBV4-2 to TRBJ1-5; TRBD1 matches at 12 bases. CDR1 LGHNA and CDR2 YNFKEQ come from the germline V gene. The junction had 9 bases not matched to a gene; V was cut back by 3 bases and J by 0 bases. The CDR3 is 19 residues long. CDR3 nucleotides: TGTGCCAGCAGCCAGTCCGGGACAGGGGGCCGCTATAGCAATCAGCCCCAGCATTTT. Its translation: CASSQSGTGGRYSNQPQHF.

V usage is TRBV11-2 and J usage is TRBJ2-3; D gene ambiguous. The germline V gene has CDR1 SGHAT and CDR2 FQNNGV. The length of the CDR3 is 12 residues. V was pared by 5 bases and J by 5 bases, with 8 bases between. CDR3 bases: TGTGCCAGCAGCCAGACTCGAGATACGCAGTATTTT. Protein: CASSQTRDTQYF.

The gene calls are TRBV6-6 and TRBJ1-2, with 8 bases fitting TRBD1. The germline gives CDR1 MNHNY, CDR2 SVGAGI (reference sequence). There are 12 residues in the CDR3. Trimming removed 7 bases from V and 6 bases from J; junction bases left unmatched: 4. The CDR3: CASTRTGHGYTF. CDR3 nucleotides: TGTGCCAGCACCAGGACAGGGCATGGCTACACCTTC.

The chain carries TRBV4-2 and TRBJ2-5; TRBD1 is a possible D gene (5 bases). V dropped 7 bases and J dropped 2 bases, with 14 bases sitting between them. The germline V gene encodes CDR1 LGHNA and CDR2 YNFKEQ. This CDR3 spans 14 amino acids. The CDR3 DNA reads TGTGCCAGCACCAAGTACAGGATTCAAGAGACCCAGTACTTC. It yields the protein CASTKYRIQETQYF.

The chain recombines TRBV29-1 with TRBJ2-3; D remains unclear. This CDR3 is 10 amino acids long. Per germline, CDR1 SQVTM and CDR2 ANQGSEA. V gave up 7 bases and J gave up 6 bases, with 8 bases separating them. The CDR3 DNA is TGCAGCGGCGCTCAGGATACGCAGTATTTT. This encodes CSGAQDTQYF.

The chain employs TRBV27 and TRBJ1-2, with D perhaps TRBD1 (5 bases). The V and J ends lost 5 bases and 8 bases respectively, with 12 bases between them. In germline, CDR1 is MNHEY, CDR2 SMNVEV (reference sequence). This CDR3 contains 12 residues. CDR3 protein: CASSPGTAGYTF. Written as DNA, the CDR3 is TGTGCCAGCAGTCCTGGGACTGCCGGCTACACCTTC.

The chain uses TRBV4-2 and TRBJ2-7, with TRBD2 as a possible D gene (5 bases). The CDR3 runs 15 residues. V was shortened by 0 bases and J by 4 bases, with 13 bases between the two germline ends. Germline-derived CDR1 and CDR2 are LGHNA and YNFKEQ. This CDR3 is CASSQEAASPYEQYF. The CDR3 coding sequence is TGTGCCAGCAGCCAAGAAGCGGCTAGCCCGTACGAGCAGTACTTC.

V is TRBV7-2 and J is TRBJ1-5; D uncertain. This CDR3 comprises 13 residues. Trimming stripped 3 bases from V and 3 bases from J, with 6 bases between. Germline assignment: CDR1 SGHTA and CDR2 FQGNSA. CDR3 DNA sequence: TGTGCCAGCAGCTTCTGGGACAATCAGCCCCAGCATTTT. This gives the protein CASSFWDNQPQHF.

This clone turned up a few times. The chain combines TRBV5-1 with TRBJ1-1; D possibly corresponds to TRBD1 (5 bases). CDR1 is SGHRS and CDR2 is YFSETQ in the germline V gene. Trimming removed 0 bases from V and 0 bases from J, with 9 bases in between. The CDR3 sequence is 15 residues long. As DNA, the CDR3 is TGCGCCAGCAGCTTGGTAGGGACCCTGAACACTGAAGCTTTCTTT. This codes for CASSLVGTLNTEAFF.

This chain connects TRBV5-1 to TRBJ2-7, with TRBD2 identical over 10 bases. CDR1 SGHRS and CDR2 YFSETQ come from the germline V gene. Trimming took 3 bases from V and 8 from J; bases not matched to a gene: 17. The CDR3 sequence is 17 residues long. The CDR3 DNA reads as TGCGCCAGCAGCTCCCAGACCTTAGCGGGGGGAACCCCCCAGCAGTACTTC. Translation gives CASSSQTLAGGTPQQYF.